Listed here are 6 T cell receptor beta chains from one sample, sequenced in a study of blood T cells in healthy people across ages. Alongside a J-beta primer mix, a sample-barcoded 5' primer served in a second PCR lasting 7 to 11 cycles. TCRdb used MiXCR to reprocess the 5' RACE reads, holding one entry per CDR3 protein. This repertoire shows 1.5 million to 2 million distinct CDR3 sequences, 28% found once; its top ten account for 7.7%. The sequencing input was blood. Every receptor here comes from a woman in her twenties or thirties in good health.

This rearrangement joins TRBV13 to TRBJ2-7; tentatively, D is TRBD1 (5 bases). The CDR3 covers 17 residues. The germline gives CDR1 PRHDT, CDR2 FYEKMQ (reference sequence). Between the trimmed V and J ends, which lost 5 bases and 0 bases, there was a span of 20 bases. This CDR3 is CASSAPTGALNSYEQYF. The CDR3 DNA sequence: TGTGCCAGCAGCGCCCCCACAGGAGCACTCAACTCCTACGAGCAGTACTTC. Combining the CDR3 with reference TRBV13 and TRBJ2-7 gives the whole variable domain AAGVIQSPRHLIKEKRETATLKCYPIPRHDTVYWYQQGPGQDPQFLISFYEKMQSDKGSIPDRFSAQQFSDYHSELNMSSLELGDSALYFCASSAPTGALNSYEQYFGPGTRLTVT.

The chain recombines TRBV5-1 with TRBJ2-7; TRBD1 might be the D (6 bases). This CDR3 has 14 residues. CDR1 is SGHRS and CDR2 is YFSETQ in the germline V gene. Trimming removed 3 bases from V and 5 bases from J, with 15 bases in between. The CDR3 nucleotides are TGCGCCAGCAGCTGGAGTGGACAGACGGACGAGCAGTACTTC. Its translation is CASSWSGQTDEQYF.

This clonotype occurred many times. The CDR3: CASSLAGQNEKLFF. CDR3 sequence (DNA): TGTGCCAGCAGCTTAGCTGGACAGAATGAAAAACTGTTTTTT. The V call is TRBV7-9, the J call TRBJ1-4; D perhaps matches TRBD1 (6 bases). Trimming stripped 0 bases from V and 5 bases from J, with 7 bases between. Germline CDR1 is SEHNR and CDR2 is FQNEAQ (reference sequence). There are 14 residues in the CDR3.

This chain links TRBV20-1 with TRBJ1-1, with a tentative D call TRBD1 (5 bases). The V end lost 1 base, the J end lost 5 bases, and 14 bases lay between the germline ends. In germline, CDR1 is DFQATT, CDR2 SNEGSKA (reference sequence). This CDR3 region has 14 residues. The CDR3 spells CSARGTLRNTEAFF. The DNA for the CDR3 is TGCAGTGCTAGAGGGACACTCCGGAATACTGAAGCTTTCTTT.

The chain is built from TRBV4-1 and TRBJ1-6; 9 bases fit TRBD1. Germline-derived CDR1 and CDR2 are MGHRA and YSYEKL. J lost 7 bases, V lost 1 base, and 8 bases had no gene match. This CDR3 is built from 17 residues. The CDR3 DNA follows: TGCGCCAGCAGCCAAGTGGTTTACAGGGGGCGAAATTCACCCCTCCACTTT. It specifies CASSQVVYRGRNSPLHF.

The rearrangement links TRBV28 to TRBJ2-2, with unresolved D. The CDR3 spans 12 residues. The germline V and J ends were trimmed by 7 bases and 1 base, with 4 bases remaining between them. In germline, CDR1 is MDHEN, CDR2 SYDVKM. This chain's CDR3 is CASNVNTGELFF. In DNA form, the CDR3 reads TGTGCCAGCAATGTGAACACCGGGGAGCTGTTTTTT.